This T cell receptor (beta chain) is drawn from a study of brain T cells in children with intractable seizures. Time point reported: blood from clinic visit 5 months post-surgery; TSC patient then seizure free. The sequenced cases were selected for having the highest brain T cell transcript signatures. At least one anti-epileptic drug was given before surgery. In regard to this clone: Its antigen is unidentified.

Study-wide points: Clones missing pre-surgery may reflect undersampling of that blood sample.

The repertoire was sequenced with immunoSEQ multiplex PCR; TCRdb's copy has only in-frame clones and lacks some. The data hold about 340,000 clones, with roughly 92% observed a single time. V dropped 6 bases and J dropped 4 bases, with 10 bases sitting between them. Germline V gives CDR1 SEHNR, CDR2 FQNEAQ (reference sequence). This CDR3 is built from 12 residues. The V gene is TRBV7-9, the J gene TRBJ2-7; unclear D gene. Sequencing used peripheral blood, obtained around 5 months after surgery. The receptor comes from a boy in the first two years of life with tuberous sclerosis and intractable seizures. DNA of the CDR3: TGTGCCAGCAGTTCGATATCTTACGAGCAGTACTTC. It yields the protein CASSSISYEQYF. The full variable domain, in which reference TRBV7-9 and TRBJ2-7 provide the parts outside the CDR3, is DTGVSQNPRHKITKRGQNVTFRCDPISEHNRLYWYRQTLGQGPEFLTYFQNEAQLEKSRLLSDRFSAERPKGSFSTLEIQRTEQGDSAMYLCASSSISYEQYFGPGTRLTVT.